This T cell receptor beta chain stems from a study of blood T cell repertoires in COVID-19. Study in general: Donors in the United States, Italy and Spain gave samples during acute or convalescent COVID-19. Nucleic acid was either cDNA or gDNA, and it came from T cells, B-cell-depleted T cells, or PBMCs.

Per the original data handling: Amplification from reference gene primers served as the basis for estimated nucleated cell counts. Data came from immunoSEQ multiplex PCR; TCRdb stores just in-frame clones and leaves some out. From that table come the V and J calls and clone size; the DNA was used to work out D and trimming. The table includes fewer than 200,000 clones, roughly 80% detected once. The length of the CDR3 is 15 residues. Per the germline V gene, CDR1 is MNHEY and CDR2 is SVGAGI. J gave up 8 bases and V 7 bases, and 11 bases lay outside the gene matches. The sequence came from a man aged 55-75 years with acute or convalescent COVID-19. The sample comprised peripheral blood. This chain links TRBV6-5 with TRBJ2-1; 10 bases agree with TRBD2. The CDR3 coding sequence is TGTGCCAGCATCCCCTTAGCGGGAGGCCCACATGAGCAGTTCTTC. Protein sequence: CASIPLAGGPHEQFF.